This entry lists 10 T cell receptor beta chains sequenced from one sample in a study of tumor-infiltrating lymphocytes in localized non-small cell lung cancer. Generated by immunoSEQ multiplex PCR, the TCRdb table keeps only in-frame clones and is missing some. The table records around 24,000 clones, approximately 64% of them present only once. Sequencing was done on a sample of lung tumor tissue. These receptors were obtained from a human donor with non-small cell lung cancer.

The gene calls are TRBV4-2 and TRBJ2-5; 10 bases map to TRBD1. Trimming removed 4 bases from V and 3 bases from J; junction bases left unmatched: 5. The CDR3 runs to 15 residues. CDR1 is LGHNA and CDR2 is YNFKEQ in the germline V gene. The CDR3 protein is CASSPLGTGEETQYF. CDR3 nucleotides: TGTGCCAGCAGCCCTCTAGGGACAGGGGAAGAGACCCAGTACTTC.

The V call is TRBV18, the J call TRBJ1-2, with D unresolved. CDR1 is KGHSH, CDR2 LQKENI, per germline. This CDR3 comprises 14 residues. V dropped 2 bases and J dropped 4 bases, with 11 bases sitting between them. The CDR3 DNA sequence: TGTGCCAGCTCACCAATGGAACGGACCTATGGCTACACCTTC. It yields the protein CASSPMERTYGYTF.

The chain links TRBV6-5 to TRBJ2-7, with D tentatively TRBD2 (5 bases). CDR3 length equals 13 residues. The ends were cut back, 8 bases at V and 0 bases at J, with 11 bases in the middle. CDR1 and CDR2 from the germline V gene are MNHEY and SVGAGI. The CDR3 sequence: CASRTGSSYEQYF. CDR3 in DNA: TGTGCCAGCCGGACTGGCAGCTCCTACGAGCAGTACTTC.

The chain uses TRBV5-1 and TRBJ2-5, with D perhaps TRBD2 (6 bases). The CDR3 is made up of 17 amino acids. The germline V gene encodes CDR1 SGHRS and CDR2 YFSETQ. Deletions cut 4 bases from V and 0 bases from J, with 19 bases between. The CDR3, as DNA: TGCGCCAGCAGCATGGGAGCTAGCGATTCGTACCAAGAGACCCAGTACTTC. As protein: CASSMGASDSYQETQYF.

The chain joins TRBV29-1 to TRBJ2-1; 13 positions agree with TRBD2. The CDR3 has 14 residues. Germline-derived CDR1 and CDR2 are SQVTM and ANQGSEA. The J segment lost 2 bases and the V segment lost 7 bases, leaving 2 bases of the junction unmatched. As DNA, the CDR3 is TGCAGCGCTGGGACTAGCGGGACCTACAATGAGCAGTTCTTC. Its translation is CSAGTSGTYNEQFF.

This clone has just a few counts. The chain uses TRBV18 and TRBJ1-4; D is unresolved. Germline loops: CDR1 KGHSH, CDR2 LQKENI. Trimming cost V 5 bases and J 8 bases, with 12 bases left between them. The CDR3 spans 13 residues. The CDR3 DNA reads as TGTGCCAGCTCAACAACAGCATGGGAAAAACTGTTTTTT. Translation: CASSTTAWEKLFF.

The V call is TRBV7-2, the J call TRBJ2-5; unclear D gene. Per the germline V gene, CDR1 is SGHTA and CDR2 is FQGNSA. CDR3 size: 13 residues. Trimming took 5 bases from V and 6 from J, leaving 13 bases between them. CDR3 residues: CASSPGLGQTQYF. The DNA of the CDR3 is TGTGCCAGCAGCCCCGGGCTAGGTCAGACCCAGTACTTC.

This chain links TRBV5-5 with TRBJ1-2; 8 nucleotides align to TRBD1. V lost 0 bases and J lost 4; bases outside the gene matches: 5. Germline values: CDR1 SGHKS, CDR2 YYEKEE (reference sequence). The CDR3 covers 15 residues. The CDR3 sequence is CASSLEGQAAYGYTF. The CDR3 DNA sequence: TGTGCCAGCAGCTTGGAGGGACAGGCGGCCTATGGCTACACCTTC.

This sequence joins TRBV7-3 and TRBJ2-1; 7 bases are shared with TRBD1. Germline V gene lookup returns CDR1 SGHTA and CDR2 FQGTGA. The length of the CDR3 is 15 residues. V was clipped by 5 bases and J by 6 bases; unmatched bases: 10. In DNA form, the CDR3 reads TGTGCCAGCAGCCGATCCGGACAGGCCAGCAATGAGCAGTTCTTC. Translating gives CASSRSGQASNEQFF.

The chain uses TRBV18 and TRBJ2-3; 8 bases line up with TRBD1. The germline V gene has CDR1 KGHSH and CDR2 LQKENI. The V segment lost 3 bases and the J segment 5 bases; nucleotides outside the gene matches: 1. The CDR3 is made up of 13 amino acids. The CDR3 loop is CASSPGQGDTQYF. The DNA for the CDR3 is TGTGCCAGCTCACCTGGACAGGGAGATACGCAGTATTTT.